This T cell receptor (beta chain) emerged from a study of T cell responses to AZD1222 COVID-19 vaccine. Assay: immunoSEQ multiplex PCR; the TCRdb copy retains only in-frame clones and omits some. Of 98,000 or so clones in the sample, about nine tenths are singletons; the top ten hold approximately 3%. Study-level results: Seropositive status at baseline applied to only a handful of AZD1222 recipients. Mostly white British, mostly female donors; authors suggested clonal diversity may be underestimated. Regions left unmutated in variants are reportedly the target of nearly half of spike-specific TCRs.

V lost 6 bases and J lost 1; bases outside the gene matches: 9. The germline V gene encodes CDR1 SEHNR and CDR2 FQNEAQ (reference sequence). This CDR3 comprises 16 residues. This clone was picked up one time. Its target is not known. The material sequenced was peripheral blood, taken 28 days after the second dose of the MenACWY control vaccine. The receptor was derived from an adult who received the MenACWY meningococcal vaccine as a control. The chain recombines TRBV7-9 with TRBJ2-5, with 9 bases lining up with TRBD1. This CDR3 is CASRLTGTGFQETQYF. CDR3 sequence (DNA): TGTGCCAGCAGGCTTACCGGGACAGGGTTCCAAGAGACCCAGTACTTC.